This entry features one TCR beta chain sequence. The V gene's germline CDR1 is SQVTM and CDR2 ANQGSEA. This CDR3 region has 13 residues. Trimming removed 5 bases at V and 8 bases at J, with 18 bases between. Original processing notes: From reference gene primer amplification, estimates of nucleated cell counts were derived. TCRdb's copy holds only in-frame clones and misses some; the assay was immunoSEQ multiplex PCR. V, J and clone size reflect that table, while D and trimming were determined from the DNA. The table shows about 120,000 clones, with about four fifths occurring only once. The source of the sample is a study of blood T cell repertoires in COVID-19. Turning to the study itself: The United States, Italy and Spain were the sources of the acute and convalescent COVID-19 samples. The analysed material was cDNA or gDNA that came from T cells, B-cell-depleted T cells, or PBMCs.

The receptor was isolated from a woman aged 70-85 years with acute or convalescent COVID-19. Sequencing was carried out using peripheral blood. This chain uses TRBV29-1 with TRBJ1-2; D may be TRBD1 (6 bases). Here the CDR3 DNA reads TGCAGCGTTCGTGGGGGCTTTAAGGGGGGCTACACCTTC. This gives the protein CSVRGGFKGGYTF. The complete variable domain, with remaining parts taken from reference TRBV29-1 and TRBJ1-2, reads SAVISQKPSRDICQRGTSLTIQCQVDSQVTMMFWYRQQPGQSLTLIATANQGSEATYESGFVIDKFPISRPNLTFSTLTVSNMSPEDSSIYLCSVRGGFKGGYTFGSGTRLTVV.